Given below is one TCR beta chain in context. Recovered participants had two consecutive negative NP/OP PCR tests, healthcare professional clearance, or symptom resolution. This sample is drawn from a study of blood T cell repertoires in COVID-19. Study details: From T cells, B-cell-depleted T cells, or PBMCs came the material, which was cDNA or gDNA.

The method was immunoSEQ multiplex PCR; TCRdb's version includes in-frame clones alone and lacks a portion of them. The sample consists of around 160,000 clones, 80% of them appearing once. Germline CDR1 SGHTS, CDR2 YDEGEE. The CDR3 extends over 15 amino acids. V lost 4 bases and J lost 7; bases outside the gene matches: 11. The sequence was obtained from a woman aged 55-69 years who had recovered from COVID-19. Sequenced sample: PBMCs or T cells enriched from blood (not recorded which). The chain carries TRBV5-8 and TRBJ2-3; TRBD2 matches 8 bases. CDR3: CASSPGGALGYTQYF. As DNA, the CDR3 is TGTGCCAGCAGCCCCGGGGGGGCCCTTGGATATACGCAGTATTTT.